These 14 T cell receptor beta chains came from one sample sequenced in a study of human T cells and chemical hapten exposure. This sample's time point: healthy volunteer bleed at 2 weeks. Someone pulled total RNA out of unfractionated whole blood. TCRdb independently ran MiXCR on the RACE reads; one entry per CDR3 protein. The profile shows about 46,000 distinct CDR3 sequences, around 4.1% of them singletons. What was sequenced was whole blood. The receptors derive from a female donor in good health. Some clones in this sample may be carry-over from other donors' samples.

This clonotype has ten or more counts. The chain links TRBV5-1 to TRBJ1-1; D may be TRBD1 (5 bases). The V gene's germline CDR1 is SGHRS and CDR2 YFSETQ. The CDR3 is 15 residues long. The V end was cut by 0 bases, the J end by 3 bases, with 12 bases between. CDR3: CASSLEAGRDTEAFF. CDR3 coding DNA: TGCGCCAGCAGCTTGGAAGCGGGGCGGGACACTGAAGCTTTCTTT.

The chain uses TRBV6-2 or TRBV6-3 and TRBJ2-4; a possible D gene is TRBD1 (6 bases). Trimming took 10 bases from V and 2 from J, leaving 27 bases between them. This CDR3 contains 18 residues. Germline V gene data show CDR1 as MNHEY and CDR2 as SVGEGT. CDR3 coding DNA: TGTGCCACCGAACAGGGCGGAAATTTGGGATTAACCAAAAACATTCAGTACTTC. This encodes CATEQGGNLGLTKNIQYF.

In its sample, this clonotype was seen many times. The CDR3 sequence is CASSYRGTREQFF. CDR3 nucleotide sequence: TGTGCCAGCAGTTATAGGGGTACCCGGGAGCAGTTCTTC. The chain recombines TRBV6-2 or TRBV6-3 with TRBJ2-1, with D tentatively TRBD1 (5 bases). V was cut by 3 bases and J by 10 bases, with 13 bases left in between. Per the germline V gene, CDR1 is MNHEY and CDR2 is SVGEGT. This CDR3 contains 13 residues.

V usage is TRBV12-3 or TRBV12-4 and J usage is TRBJ1-1, with D possibly TRBD1 on 6 matching bases. V was cut by 7 bases and J by 6 bases, with 24 bases left in between. The CDR3 consists of 16 residues. The CDR3 DNA sequence: TGTGCCAGCATCCACATAGGACAGACGATAGGGGCTGAAGCTTTCTTT. It encodes CASIHIGQTIGAEAFF.

This clonotype has ten or more counts. The chain carries TRBV5-1 and TRBJ2-7, with D possibly being TRBD1 (5 bases). Deletions cut 4 bases from V and 5 bases from J, with 16 bases between. Per germline, CDR1 SGHRS and CDR2 YFSETQ. This CDR3 has 14 amino acids. CDR3 residues: CASSVQEPINEQYF. As DNA, the CDR3 is TGCGCCAGCAGCGTACAGGAGCCCATCAACGAGCAGTACTTC.

This clonotype has a count of ten or more. The rearrangement links TRBV7-2 to TRBJ2-3; D uncertain. Germline-derived CDR1 and CDR2 are SGHTA and FQGNSA. This CDR3 region has 12 residues. V was shortened by 3 bases and J by 6 bases, with 7 bases between the two germline ends. The CDR3 sequence is CASSFGTDTQYF. The CDR3 DNA is TGTGCCAGCAGCTTTGGAACTGATACGCAGTATTTT.

Ten or more counts support this clonotype. The rearrangement uses TRBV3-1 and TRBJ2-3; the match to TRBD2 covers 8 bases. There are 20 residues in the CDR3. CDR1 is LGHDT, CDR2 YNNKEL, per germline (reference sequence). Trimming at V came to 3 bases and at J to 6 bases, leaving 23 bases not matched to a gene. The CDR3 sequence: CASSHRPPGGQRIYVDTQYF. DNA of the CDR3: TGTGCCAGCAGCCATCGCCCTCCGGGGGGGCAAAGAATATACGTGGATACGCAGTATTTT.

In this sample, this clonotype turned up many times. The CDR3 DNA follows: TGTGCCAGCAGTCCATGGACAGGGGTGAAACAGCCCCAGCATTTT. Encoded protein: CASSPWTGVKQPQHF. This chain uses TRBV12-3 or TRBV12-4 with TRBJ1-5; 9 bases line up with TRBD1. The CDR3 is made up of 15 amino acids. The V and J ends lost 5 bases and 7 bases, in that order; junction bases with no gene match: 9.

This clonotype was observed many times. The chain employs TRBV20-1 and TRBJ2-7; the D call may be TRBD1 or TRBD2 (5 bases each). Germline CDR1 reads DFQATT; CDR2 reads SNEGSKA (reference sequence). V was pared by 2 bases and J by 3 bases, with 23 bases between. CDR3 length: 17 residues. The DNA for the CDR3 is TGCAGTGCTAGACCCTTAGCAACGCGAGGGGAAATCTACGAGCAGTACTTC. Protein sequence: CSARPLATRGEIYEQYF.

The chain joins TRBV2 to TRBJ1-2; D remains ambiguous. Germline lookup yields CDR1 SNHLY and CDR2 FYNNEI. V lost 5 bases and J lost 8, with 15 bases in between. The CDR3 loop spans 13 amino acids. CDR3 region: CASSIGGLQGYTF. CDR3 nucleotide sequence: TGTGCCAGCAGTATCGGAGGGCTCCAAGGCTACACCTTC.

This clonotype appeared many times. The J gene is TRBJ1-1, the V gene TRBV6-6; 11 bases are shared with TRBD1. The CDR3 runs 19 residues. Trimming removed 2 bases from V and 4 bases from J; junction bases left unmatched: 15. Germline V CDR1 and CDR2: MNHNY, SVGAGI (reference sequence). The chain's CDR3 is CASSYRLRTGGAGTTEAFF. CDR3 coding DNA: TGTGCCAGCAGTTACCGTCTGCGGACAGGGGGCGCCGGGACCACTGAAGCTTTCTTT.

This clonotype has at least ten counts. The chain recombines TRBV18 with TRBJ2-3, with 9 bases fitting TRBD2. The CDR3 runs to 18 residues. Germline values: CDR1 KGHSH, CDR2 LQKENI. V shed 0 bases, J shed 2 bases, and the junction held 9 bases outside the gene matches. The CDR3 sequence: CASSPPLASGEYTDTQYF. The CDR3 DNA follows: TGTGCCAGCTCACCACCCTTAGCTAGCGGGGAATACACAGATACGCAGTATTTT.

This clonotype was recorded at least ten times. The chain joins TRBV25-1 to TRBJ1-4, with 8 bases lining up with TRBD1. The V gene's germline CDR1 is MGHDK and CDR2 SYGVNS. V was clipped by 8 bases and J by 9 bases; unmatched bases: 11. The CDR3 is made up of 14 amino acids. The CDR3 spells CASQGQGRGKKLFF. For the CDR3, the DNA is TGTGCCAGCCAAGGACAGGGCCGGGGAAAAAAACTGTTTTTT.

Ten or more counts support this clonotype. J is TRBJ1-1 and V is TRBV20-1; maybe TRBD1 (6 bases). With 1 base removed from V and 0 bases from J, the gap between germline ends came to 9 bases. Germline CDR1 DFQATT, CDR2 SNEGSKA (reference sequence). There are 14 residues in the CDR3. The DNA for the CDR3 is TGCAGTGCTAGAGGGGGGGCAGTGAACACTGAAGCTTTCTTT. Translated, it gives CSARGGAVNTEAFF.